This T cell receptor beta chain was captured by sequencing in a study of Tregs in tolerant kidney transplant recipients. Background on the study: CD4+CD25+CD127- cells came from roughly 3-day belatacept mixed lymphocyte reactions, some with roughly five-day graft donor restimulation. Recipient cells were told from donor cells by antibody staining. Overall study findings and caveats: Expanding Tregs on activated donor B cells appeared to best identify donor-specific TCRbeta clones. This study did not directly address biological reproducibility.

This clone was observed a few times. Its specificity is unknown. Here immunoSEQ multiplex PCR was the method, and the copy in TCRdb shows in-frame clones only, minus some. The table has some 20,000 clones, about 71% seen once; the top ten hold nearly 3.5%. V lost 0 bases, J lost 3 bases, and 6 bases lay in between. From germline, CDR1 is LNHNV and CDR2 YYDKDF (reference sequence). CDR3 length equals 13 residues. This sequence joins TRBV15 and TRBJ2-7, with D unresolved. This receptor was taken from a human donor in good health. The sequencing sample was made of Tregs from blood cultured with allogeneic cells. The CDR3 DNA sequence: TGTGCCACCAGCAGAGATCTAGGCTACGAGCAGTACTTC. This sequence encodes CATSRDLGYEQYF.